This TCR beta chain is drawn from a study of cytomegalovirus exposure and HLA in healthy donors. Background on the study: For the approximately 360 genotyped donors, more than 65% fell within the Caucasian-associated ancestry cluster. Findings and limits, study-wide: Trimming of TCR beta V- and J-genes showed a link, identified in a later analysis, to a missense DCLRE1C variant. Rare sequences made up most TCRs, while some public TCRs were found in many donors.

On this clone itself: Its antigen is unidentified.

This CDR3 comprises 11 residues. Germline V CDR1 and CDR2: DFQATT, SNEGSKA (reference sequence). With 4 bases removed from V and 4 bases from J, the gap between germline ends came to 8 bases. PCR employed 60 Vbeta and 13 Jbeta primers. Sequenced by immunoSEQ multiplex PCR; TCRdb stores in-frame clones only, minus some. The sample records roughly 180,000 clones, roughly 80% being singletons. The TCR sequence derives from a male donor in good health and CMV-seronegative. The V and J genes are TRBV20-1 and TRBJ2-7; no reliable D call. Sequenced sample: PBMCs. DNA of the CDR3: TGCAGTGCTACCAAGGAGTACGAGCAGTACTTC. As protein: CSATKEYEQYF.